A single sample is the source of the 10 T cell receptor beta chains below, sequenced in a study of blood T cell repertoires in COVID-19. Assay: immunoSEQ multiplex PCR; the TCRdb copy retains only in-frame clones and omits some. Of roughly 330,000 clones in the sample, 87% were seen once. Material: peripheral blood. The receptors stem from a man younger than 40 with COVID-19, enrolled during active disease.

This clone has a single count. The V call is TRBV30, the J call TRBJ1-4, with D possibly being TRBD1 (5 bases). V lost 3 bases and J lost 4, with 15 bases in between. This CDR3 has 15 residues. Germline V gives CDR1 GTSNPN, CDR2 SVGIG (reference sequence). The CDR3 protein is CAWSHFRVINEKLFF. The CDR3 coding sequence is TGTGCCTGGAGCCATTTCAGGGTTATTAATGAAAAACTGTTTTTT.

This chain links TRBV25-1 with TRBJ2-3; D remains ambiguous. The CDR3 extends over 18 amino acids. The germline V gene has CDR1 MGHDK and CDR2 SYGVNS. V gave up 1 base and J gave up 3 bases, with 20 bases separating them. CDR3 protein: CASSESPGLGSNTDTQYF. In DNA form, the CDR3 reads TGTGCCAGCAGTGAATCCCCAGGCCTTGGGTCGAATACAGATACGCAGTATTTT.

This chain uses TRBV15 with TRBJ1-2; 9 nucleotides align to TRBD1. V lost 5 bases to trimming and J lost 8 bases; unmatched junction nucleotides: 12. The germline gives CDR1 LNHNV, CDR2 YYDKDF (reference sequence). CDR3 length: 15 amino acids. The CDR3 coding sequence is TGTGCCACCAGCTCGCTCACAGGGGGCGCGGGGGGCTACACCTTC. Residues: CATSSLTGGAGGYTF.

The gene calls are TRBV29-1 and TRBJ2-5; 7 bases map to TRBD2. V shed 5 bases, J shed 6 bases, and the junction held 3 bases outside the gene matches. CDR3 length: 11 amino acids. CDR1 and CDR2 (germline): SQVTM, ANQGSEA. CDR3 DNA sequence: TGCAGCGTTACAGCGGGGCAGACCCAGTACTTC. It is translated as CSVTAGQTQYF.

This clone was observed a single time. This CDR3 is CASSQRLAGTDTQYF. In DNA, the CDR3 is TGCGCCAGCAGCCAACGACTAGCGGGAACAGATACGCAGTATTTT. V gene TRBV4-3 combines with J gene TRBJ2-3; 11 nucleotides align to TRBD2. The CDR3 contains 15 residues. CDR1 and CDR2 (germline): LGHNA, YSLEER. V trimming: 2 bases; J trimming: 3 bases; junction bases outside the gene matches: 1.

The chain is built from TRBV12-5 and TRBJ2-3, with 11 positions matching TRBD2. This CDR3 has 15 residues. Germline V lookup: CDR1 LGHNT, CDR2 FRNRAP. Trimming took 5 bases from V and 6 from J; bases not matched to a gene: 7. In nucleotides, the CDR3 is TGTGCTAGTGGTAGGGGACTAGCGGAGTCGGATACGCAGTATTTT. This translates into CASGRGLAESDTQYF.

This clone has just one count. The chain has TRBV30 and TRBJ1-1; TRBD1 is a possible D gene (5 bases). Germline loops: CDR1 GTSNPN, CDR2 SVGIG (reference sequence). The CDR3 has 15 amino acids. Trimming removed 4 bases from V and 0 bases from J, with 15 bases in between. Here the CDR3 reads CAWIGTHLVNTEAFF. CDR3 sequence (DNA): TGTGCCTGGATTGGGACTCACTTAGTGAACACTGAAGCTTTCTTT.

V usage is TRBV11-3 and J usage is TRBJ2-4, with TRBD1 matching 9 bases. Germline CDR1 and CDR2: SGHNT and YENEEA. The junction had 12 bases not matched to a gene; V was cut back by 5 bases and J by 7 bases. CDR3 length: 16 residues. The CDR3 DNA reads TGTGCCAGCAGCCGTGCCGGGACAGGGAAAGGGAACATTCAGTACTTC. Protein product: CASSRAGTGKGNIQYF.

A single count supports this clone. The V gene is TRBV3-1 (or the pseudogene TRBV3-2), the J gene TRBJ2-6; 10 bases line up with TRBD1. Germline-derived CDR1 and CDR2 are LGHDT and YNNKEL (reference sequence). With V trimmed by 2 bases and J by 2 bases, 6 bases remained unmatched. The CDR3 contains 18 residues. In DNA form, the CDR3 reads TGTGCCAGCAGCCAATGGACAGGGGGGTTAGCTGGGGCCAACGTCCTGACTTTC. It yields the protein CASSQWTGGLAGANVLTF.

The chain combines TRBV6-5 with TRBJ2-2, with 7 bases that match TRBD2. The CDR3 covers 14 residues. Germline CDR1 and CDR2: MNHEY and SVGAGI. V shed 7 bases, J shed 4 bases, and the junction held 6 bases outside the gene matches. As DNA, the CDR3 is TGTGCCAGCACGCGGGAGTCTTTCACCGGGGAGCTGTTTTTT. Translation gives CASTRESFTGELFF.